This T cell receptor (beta chain) was recovered during a study of cytomegalovirus exposure and HLA in healthy donors. Study-wide background: A later analysis reported the 130 or so validation repertoires used the same platform as the 666 first-cohort repertoires.

The CDR3 loop spans 15 amino acids. Trimming stripped 3 bases from V and 0 bases from J, with 12 bases between. Per the germline V gene, CDR1 is SGHNT and CDR2 is YENEEA. Clones were sequenced by immunoSEQ multiplex PCR, and TCRdb holds only the in-frame ones, with some missing. The repertoire includes about 130,000 clones, about 88% of them detected once, and about 1.5% sits in the top ten. The rearrangement links TRBV11-3 to TRBJ2-7, with D possibly being TRBD2 (6 bases). The sequence was obtained from a young man in good health and CMV-seronegative. Input material: PBMCs. CDR3 in DNA: TGTGCCAGCAGCTTGGGGGGAGGTATCTCCTACGAGCAGTACTTC. Its translation is CASSLGGGISYEQYF.